Listed here are 7 T cell receptor beta chains from one sample, sequenced in a study of blood T cell repertoires in COVID-19. Some clones are missing from TCRdb's copy, which holds only in-frame ones; the method was immunoSEQ multiplex PCR. Altogether about 120,000 clones are present, approximately 89% being singletons, with the ten largest covering approximately 4%. The sequenced material came from peripheral blood. The receptors here all came from a man aged 40-49 years with acute or convalescent COVID-19.

The V and J genes are TRBV4-1 and TRBJ2-1; D is unresolved. The CDR3 length is 14 residues. Trimming cost V 0 bases and J 5 bases, with 8 bases left between them. Per the germline V gene, CDR1 is MGHRA and CDR2 is YSYEKL. The CDR3 loop reads CASSQEVANNEQFF. CDR3 nucleotides: TGCGCCAGCAGCCAAGAGGTCGCGAACAATGAGCAGTTCTTC.

The V and J genes are TRBV30 and TRBJ2-5, with D possibly TRBD2 on 5 matching bases. V was shortened by 0 bases and J by 5 bases, with 7 bases between the two germline ends. Germline V lookup: CDR1 GTSNPN, CDR2 SVGIG (reference sequence). The CDR3 spans 12 residues. The CDR3 sequence: CAWSVRGETQYF. The CDR3 coding sequence is TGTGCCTGGAGTGTACGCGGGGAGACCCAGTACTTC.

The V call is TRBV12-3 or TRBV12-4, the J call TRBJ2-5; D unclear. V was pared by 3 bases and J by 5 bases, with 7 bases between. The CDR3 loop spans 12 amino acids. CDR3 bases: TGTGCCAGCAGTTTGAGCAGGGAGACCCAGTACTTC. Translation gives CASSLSRETQYF.

The V and J genes are TRBV24-1 and TRBJ2-3; 14 positions match TRBD2. The CDR3 runs to 16 residues. After removal of 6 bases from V and 2 bases from J, the junction contained 3 bases not matched to a gene. Germline assignment: CDR1 KGHDR and CDR2 SFDVKD. The CDR3 sequence: CATSRTSGRTTDTQYF. The DNA of the CDR3 is TGTGCCACCAGTCGGACTAGCGGGAGGACCACAGATACGCAGTATTTT.

The chain joins TRBV27 to TRBJ1-5; 7 nucleotides line up with TRBD1. There are 14 residues in the CDR3. V dropped 5 bases and J dropped 6; count of bases not matched to a gene: 7. Germline V gives CDR1 MNHEY, CDR2 SMNVEV (reference sequence). CDR3 sequence reads: CASSLQGMGQPQHF. The CDR3 DNA reads TGTGCCAGCAGTCTACAGGGGATGGGTCAGCCCCAGCATTTT.

The V gene is TRBV19, the J gene TRBJ2-7, with TRBD2 matching over 7 bases. V lost 3 bases to trimming and J lost 5 bases; unmatched junction nucleotides: 7. The CDR3 consists of 14 residues. Germline CDR1 is LNHDA and CDR2 is SQIVND (reference sequence). In DNA form, the CDR3 reads TGTGCCAGTAGTATTGGGGGGGGTGGAGACGAGCAGTACTTC. This gives the protein CASSIGGGGDEQYF.

J is TRBJ1-5 and V is TRBV30; perhaps TRBD1 as D (5 bases). CDR3 length: 14 residues. Germline V gene lookup returns CDR1 GTSNPN and CDR2 SVGIG (reference sequence). The V end lost 2 bases, the J end lost 6 bases, and 14 bases lay between the germline ends. CDR3 sequence (DNA): TGTGCCTGGAGTCAAGCGGGGGGAAGTCAGCCCCAGCATTTT. Its translation: CAWSQAGGSQPQHF.